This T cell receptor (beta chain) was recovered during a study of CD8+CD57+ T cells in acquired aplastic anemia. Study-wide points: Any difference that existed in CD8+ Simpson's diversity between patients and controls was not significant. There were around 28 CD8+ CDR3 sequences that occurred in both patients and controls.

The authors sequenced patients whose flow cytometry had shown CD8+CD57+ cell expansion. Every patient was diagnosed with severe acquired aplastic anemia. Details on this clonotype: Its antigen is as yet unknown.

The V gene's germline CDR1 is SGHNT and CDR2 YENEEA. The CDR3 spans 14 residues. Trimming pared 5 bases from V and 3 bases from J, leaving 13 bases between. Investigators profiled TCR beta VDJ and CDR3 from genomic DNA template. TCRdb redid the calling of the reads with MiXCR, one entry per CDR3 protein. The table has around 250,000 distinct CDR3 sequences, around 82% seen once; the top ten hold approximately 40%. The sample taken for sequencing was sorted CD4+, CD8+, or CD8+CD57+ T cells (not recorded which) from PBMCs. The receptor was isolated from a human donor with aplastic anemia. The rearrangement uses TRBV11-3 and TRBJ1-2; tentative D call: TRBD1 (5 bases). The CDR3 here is CASSPDLTDYGYTF. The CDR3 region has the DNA TGTGCCAGCAGCCCAGATCTGACAGACTATGGCTACACCTTC.